The next 18 T cell receptor beta chains were all read from a single sample in a study of OX40 agonist ivuxolimab in advanced cancers. The method behind the library was the immunoSEQ multiplex PCR assay. Entries here come from immuneACCESS through TCRdb and include only in-frame sequences with V and J called. Some clones fail to appear in such tables; in the studies checked, an unresolved V gene covers under half of the shortfall, and the cause of the remainder is unknown. The sample yields just over 80,000 clones; around 90% were counted once. The ten most abundant clones make up roughly 0.32% of the sample. Sequenced here: CD4+ or CD8+ T cells sorted from blood, sampled in a trial of the OX40 agonist ivuxolimab. The receptors shown here come from an adult with an advanced solid tumor such as melanoma, head and neck, liver or kidney cancer.

The chain employs TRBV18 and TRBJ2-5; a weak D match, TRBD1 (6 bases). The CDR3 has 14 residues. Germline-derived CDR1 and CDR2 are KGHSH and LQKENI. Trimming removed 5 bases at V and 5 bases at J, with 15 bases between. CDR3 bases: TGTGCCAGCTCAGCCTGGACAGAGGCGGAGACCCAGTACTTC. Amino acids: CASSAWTEAETQYF. The variable domain in full, completed from reference TRBV18 and TRBJ2-5, reads NAGVMQNPRHLVRRRGQEARLRCSPMKGHSHVYWYRQLPEEGLKFMVYLQKENIIDESGMPKERFSAEFPKEGPSILRIQQVVRGDSAAYFCASSAWTEAETQYFGPGTRLLVL.

The V call is TRBV28, the J call TRBJ1-2; D uncertain. Germline CDR1 MDHEN, CDR2 SYDVKM. Between the trimmed V and J ends, which lost 2 bases and 4 bases, there was a span of 8 bases. The CDR3 is 13 residues long. In DNA, the CDR3 is TGTGCCAGCAGTTTAAGGCAACTCTATGGCTACACCTTC. Translating gives CASSLRQLYGYTF.

This clone showed up many times. The gene calls are TRBV2 and TRBJ1-5, with a weak D call TRBD1 (5 bases). The CDR3 is made up of 15 amino acids. V was cut by 6 bases and J by 0 bases, with 12 bases left in between. Per germline, CDR1 SNHLY and CDR2 FYNNEI. The DNA of the CDR3 is TGTGCCAGCAGGGGTACAAGGGGTAGCAATCAGCCCCAGCATTTT. Amino acids: CASRGTRGSNQPQHF. The whole variable domain, filled in from reference TRBV2 and TRBJ1-5, reads EPEVTQTPSHQVTQMGQEVILRCVPISNHLYFYWYRQILGQKVEFLVSFYNNEISEKSEIFDDQFSVERPDGSNFTLKIRSTKLEDSAMYFCASRGTRGSNQPQHFGDGTRLSIL.

The chain employs TRBV29-1 and TRBJ2-5; 12 bases agree with TRBD2. The junction had 9 bases not matched to a gene; V was cut back by 0 bases and J by 7 bases. The CDR3 is made up of 16 amino acids. In germline, CDR1 is SQVTM, CDR2 ANQGSEA. The CDR3 reads CSVEDTSGGIGGTQYF. The DNA of the CDR3 is TGCAGCGTTGAAGACACTAGCGGGGGGATCGGGGGGACCCAGTACTTC.

The chain couples TRBV29-1 to TRBJ2-1; D is ambiguous. The CDR3 covers 15 residues. V was pared by 4 bases and J by 0 bases, with 13 bases between. Germline V gives CDR1 SQVTM, CDR2 ANQGSEA. The DNA of the CDR3 is TGCAGCGTTGCATCTGGGTCAAGCTCCTACAATGAGCAGTTCTTC. Its translation: CSVASGSSSYNEQFF.

This chain uses TRBV19 with TRBJ2-6, with D unresolved. Looked up from germline, CDR1 is LNHDA and CDR2 is SQIVND (reference sequence). V was trimmed by 7 bases and J by 2 bases, leaving 9 bases between them. The CDR3 is 14 residues long. Written as DNA, the CDR3 is TGTGCCAGTAACCCTGGCGCTGGGGCCAACGTCCTGACTTTC. Its protein is CASNPGAGANVLTF.

This clone was seen only a few times. This chain links TRBV28 with TRBJ1-5; 7 bases line up with TRBD1. Trimming cost V 7 bases and J 0 bases; bases outside gene matches: 6. The CDR3 consists of 15 residues. Germline V gives CDR1 MDHEN, CDR2 SYDVKM. The CDR3 nucleotides read TGTGCCAGCACTAAGGGACAGTCTAGCAATCAGCCCCAGCATTTT. Its translation is CASTKGQSSNQPQHF.

The chain links TRBV5-4 to TRBJ1-4; a possible D gene is TRBD1 (6 bases). V was pared by 1 base and J by 11 bases, with 9 bases between. The CDR3 is 12 amino acids. Germline V gives CDR1 SGHNT, CDR2 YYREEE (reference sequence). In nucleotides, the CDR3 is TGTGCCAGCAGCTTGATAGGGGGGAAACTGTTTTTT. Encoded protein: CASSLIGGKLFF.

This clone was seen only once. The V call is TRBV4-2, the J call TRBJ1-2, with TRBD1 identical over 8 bases. V trimming: 7 bases; J trimming: 8 bases; junction bases outside the gene matches: 12. The CDR3 has 14 residues. Per the germline V gene, CDR1 is LGHNA and CDR2 is YNFKEQ. CDR3 amino acids: CASTEPDRARGYTF. The CDR3 DNA follows: TGTGCCAGCACGGAACCGGACAGGGCACGCGGCTACACCTTC.

The rearrangement uses TRBV27 and TRBJ1-4; 9 bases are a match to TRBD1. With 4 bases clipped from V and 5 bases from J, the junction kept 8 bases outside the gene matches. The germline V gene has CDR1 MNHEY and CDR2 SMNVEV (reference sequence). There are 16 residues in the CDR3. The CDR3 sequence is CASSSRGQGRNEKLFF. Here the CDR3 DNA reads TGTGCCAGCAGTTCCAGGGGACAGGGTCGAAATGAAAAACTGTTTTTT.

CDR3 bases: TGTGCCAGCAGCCTATTAGGTAGCGGGGTTTACAATGAGCAGTTCTTC. It codes for CASSLLGSGVYNEQFF. The V call is TRBV7-3, the J call TRBJ2-1; 8 bases are shared with TRBD2. With 5 bases clipped from V and 4 bases from J, the junction kept 10 bases outside the gene matches. The CDR3 runs to 16 residues. Germline V gives CDR1 SGHTA, CDR2 FQGTGA.

The rearrangement joins TRBV6-6 to TRBJ1-5; D is unresolved. V lost 5 bases, J lost 0 bases, and 5 bases lay in between. The CDR3 contains 13 residues. Looked up from germline, CDR1 is MNHNY and CDR2 is SVGAGI (reference sequence). The CDR3 DNA sequence: TGTGCCAGCAGTCCGACTAGCAATCAGCCCCAGCATTTT. Amino acids: CASSPTSNQPQHF.

This clone was observed a handful of times. The chain employs TRBV5-6 and TRBJ2-1; 8 bases are a match to TRBD1. This CDR3 has 18 residues. Germline-derived CDR1 and CDR2 are SGHDT and YYEEEE. J lost 6 bases, V lost 3 bases, and 17 bases had no gene match. The CDR3 here is CASSSIGGDRGGSNEQFF. In DNA form, the CDR3 reads TGTGCCAGCAGCTCCATTGGGGGTGACAGGGGAGGAAGCAATGAGCAGTTCTTC.

This sequence joins TRBV27 and TRBJ2-1; 9 nucleotides align to TRBD1. This CDR3 contains 15 residues. J was trimmed by 6 bases and V by 4 bases; bases with no gene match: 7. CDR1 is MNHEY and CDR2 is SMNVEV in the germline V gene (reference sequence). The CDR3 loop reads CASSYLGTGRNEQFF. Written as DNA, the CDR3 is TGTGCCAGCAGTTACCTCGGGACAGGGCGCAATGAGCAGTTCTTC.

The J gene is TRBJ2-2, the V gene TRBV19; D is tentatively TRBD1 or TRBD2 (5 bases each). CDR3 length: 16 residues. The V and J ends lost 4 bases and 4 bases respectively, with 16 bases between them. Per germline, CDR1 LNHDA and CDR2 SQIVND (reference sequence). DNA for the CDR3: TGTGCCAGTAGTACCGGGACCGCAGGAAGCACCGGGGAGCTGTTTTTT. Amino acid sequence: CASSTGTAGSTGELFF.

For this clone: Different DNA sequences within this sample yield the same CDR3. The chain couples TRBV6-6 to TRBJ1-5; TRBD1 is a possible D gene (5 bases). V shed 2 bases and J shed 4 bases, with 9 bases lying between them. The V gene's germline CDR1 is MNHNY and CDR2 SVGAGI (reference sequence). The CDR3 has 14 amino acids. This CDR3 reads CASSYRGGNQPQHF. Written as DNA, the CDR3 is TGTGCCAGCAGTTACAGGGGTGGAAATCAGCCCCAGCATTTT.

The rearrangement joins TRBV19 to TRBJ1-2, with 10 bases lining up with TRBD1. CDR3 length: 14 residues. Germline CDR1 reads LNHDA; CDR2 reads SQIVND (reference sequence). The J segment lost 7 bases and the V segment lost 6 bases, leaving 8 bases of the junction unmatched. Here the CDR3 reads CASRRPGTGVGYTF. In DNA, the CDR3 is TGTGCCAGTAGACGTCCCGGGACAGGGGTTGGCTACACCTTC.

This clone came up once. The J gene is TRBJ2-6, the V gene TRBV5-4, with unresolved D. Germline assignment: CDR1 SGHNT and CDR2 YYREEE (reference sequence). This CDR3 has 15 amino acids. V lost 0 bases to trimming and J lost 4 bases, with 8 bases between them. In DNA, the CDR3 is TGTGCCAGCAGCTTGGTTTCCGAGGGGGCCAACGTCCTGACTTTC. It specifies CASSLVSEGANVLTF.